The 18 T cell receptor beta chains listed next were all sequenced from one sample in a study of cytomegalovirus exposure and HLA in healthy donors. Primers: 60 Vbeta forward and 13 Jbeta reverse. The repertoire was sequenced with immunoSEQ multiplex PCR; TCRdb's copy has only in-frame clones and lacks some. The sample includes about 300,000 clones, around 86% of them seen just once. Specimen: PBMCs. The receptors were sampled from a man in his forties or fifties in good health and CMV-seropositive.

V and J are TRBV30 and TRBJ1-5; D might be TRBD1 (5 bases). The CDR3 covers 15 residues. V lost 1 base, J lost 1 base, and 11 bases lay in between. Germline-derived CDR1 and CDR2 are GTSNPN and SVGIG (reference sequence). CDR3 loop: CAWSDAGMSNQPQHF. CDR3 coding DNA: TGTGCCTGGAGTGATGCAGGGATGAGCAATCAGCCCCAGCATTTT.

This sequence joins TRBV27 and TRBJ2-7, with TRBD1 matching 9 bases. Germline CDR1 MNHEY, CDR2 SMNVEV (reference sequence). This CDR3 has 14 amino acids. V was clipped by 7 bases and J by 5 bases; unmatched bases: 9. CDR3 sequence: CASKAQGASNEQYF. CDR3 bases: TGTGCCAGCAAAGCACAGGGGGCATCTAACGAGCAGTACTTC.

The chain has TRBV10-1 and TRBJ2-5, with TRBD1 identical over 9 bases. J gave up 4 bases and V 4 bases, and 4 bases lay outside the gene matches. CDR3 size: 14 residues. Germline V gene lookup returns CDR1 WNHNN and CDR2 SYGVQD (reference sequence). CDR3 nucleotide sequence: TGCGCCAGCAGTGGGGACAGGGATTCAGAGACCCAGTACTTC. This gives the protein CASSGDRDSETQYF.

V usage is TRBV19 and J usage is TRBJ1-1, with D perhaps matching TRBD1 (5 bases). V lost 4 bases to trimming and J lost 11 bases, with 26 bases between them. The CDR3 length is 16 residues. Germline V gives CDR1 LNHDA, CDR2 SQIVND (reference sequence). The CDR3 nucleotides are TGTGCCAGTAGTACTAGGAGAACTGGGACTTACCAACCCGCTTTCTTT. Protein product: CASSTRRTGTYQPAFF.

The rearrangement joins TRBV6-6 to TRBJ2-1; TRBD2 aligns across 8 bases. CDR3 length equals 16 residues. Trimming removed 7 bases from V and 3 bases from J; junction bases left unmatched: 11. Looked up from germline, CDR1 is MNHNY and CDR2 is SVGAGI (reference sequence). The CDR3 is CASNSRGAGGYNEQFF. The CDR3 DNA sequence: TGTGCCAGCAATTCCAGGGGTGCGGGAGGCTACAATGAGCAGTTCTTC.

The chain is built from TRBV11-2 and TRBJ2-7, with D possibly TRBD2 on 5 matching bases. From germline, CDR1 is SGHAT and CDR2 FQNNGV. CDR3 length: 15 residues. V lost 3 bases and J 3 bases, leaving 15 bases between the germline ends. The CDR3 nucleotides read TGTGCCAGCAGCTTTAGCAGCGGAACCAACTACGAGCAGTACTTC. Its protein is CASSFSSGTNYEQYF.

As for this clone: One end of the junction is discordant with germline, which a read error may explain. The same CDR3 is also encoded by other DNA sequences in this sample. The chain links TRBV28 to TRBJ1-5; TRBD1 matches 8 bases. This CDR3 is 15 amino acids long. Germline loops: CDR1 MDHEN, CDR2 SYDVKM. The CDR3 DNA reads as TGTGCCAGCACTTCCCTGACAGGGGTCAATCAGCCCCAGCATTTC. Translation: CASTSLTGVNQPQHF.

This sequence joins TRBV7-9 and TRBJ2-7, with no clear D. The ends were cut back, 6 bases at V and 3 bases at J, with 18 bases in the middle. The CDR3 consists of 15 residues. Germline CDR1 and CDR2: SEHNR and FQNEAQ (reference sequence). CDR3: CASSPPGRRFYEQYF. CDR3 bases: TGTGCCAGCAGTCCCCCTGGCAGGCGTTTCTACGAGCAGTACTTC.

The chain has TRBV7-3 and TRBJ2-1; 7 positions agree with TRBD1. Germline CDR1 is SGHTA and CDR2 is FQGTGA. CDR3 size: 15 residues. Losses at the gene ends were 5 bases for V and 4 bases for J; bases not matched to a gene: 8. CDR3 loop: CASSREDRSYNEQFF. The CDR3 coding sequence is TGTGCCAGCAGCCGAGAGGACAGGTCATACAATGAGCAGTTCTTC.

In DNA, the CDR3 is TGTGCCAGCACCTTAGGGGCAGGGGGCCGGGGTACTGAAGCTTTCTTT. Translating gives CASTLGAGGRGTEAFF. The chain is built from TRBV27 and TRBJ1-1; 8 nucleotides line up with TRBD1. The V gene's germline CDR1 is MNHEY and CDR2 SMNVEV (reference sequence). V lost 7 bases, J lost 5 bases, and 15 bases stayed unmatched. The CDR3 consists of 16 residues.

The chain carries TRBV6-5 and TRBJ1-2; TRBD1 matches 7 bases. The CDR3 extends over 13 amino acids. Trimming took 6 bases from V and 8 from J; bases not matched to a gene: 9. Germline-derived CDR1 and CDR2 are MNHEY and SVGAGI. The CDR3 region has the DNA TGTGCCAGCAGGGGGACAGCCAAGGGAGGCTACACCTTC. It translates to CASRGTAKGGYTF.

The gene calls are TRBV28 and TRBJ2-7; unclear D gene. The CDR3 loop spans 11 amino acids. V lost 5 bases and J 3 bases, leaving 5 bases between the germline ends. Germline V gives CDR1 MDHEN, CDR2 SYDVKM. The DNA for the CDR3 is TGTGCCAGCAGTGTAGTCTACGAGCAGTACTTC. Translating gives CASSVVYEQYF.

This chain uses TRBV25-1 with TRBJ2-3; D is unclear. The V gene lost 2 bases and the J gene lost 5 bases, with 11 bases spanning the gap. The CDR3 contains 14 residues. Germline assignment: CDR1 MGHDK and CDR2 SYGVNS. CDR3 in amino acids: CASSEEARKDTQYF. In nucleotides, the CDR3 is TGTGCCAGCAGTGAAGAGGCGAGGAAAGATACGCAGTATTTT.

This rearrangement joins TRBV28 to TRBJ2-7; D is uncertain. This CDR3 is 15 amino acids long. Looked up from germline, CDR1 is MDHEN and CDR2 is SYDVKM. Trimming took 4 bases from V and 0 from J, leaving 13 bases between them. CDR3 sequence: CASSSPPGISYEQYF. The CDR3 DNA is TGTGCCAGCAGTTCCCCCCCAGGAATCTCCTACGAGCAGTACTTC. The complete variable domain, with remaining parts taken from reference TRBV28 and TRBJ2-7, reads DVKVTQSSRYLVKRTGEKVFLECVQDMDHENMFWYRQDPGLGLRLIYFSYDVKMKEKGDIPEGYSVSREKKERFSLILESASTNQTSMYLCASSSPPGISYEQYFGPGTRLTVT.

This clone has a single count. As DNA, the CDR3 is TGTGCCAGCAGTTTTGCGGAAGCCTACGAGCAGTACTTC. It encodes CASSFAEAYEQYF. The V and J genes are TRBV28 and TRBJ2-7; D unresolved. The CDR3 runs to 13 residues. With 3 bases removed from V and 2 bases from J, the gap between germline ends came to 8 bases. The germline CDR1 and CDR2 sequences are MDHEN and SYDVKM. Drawing the rest from reference TRBV28 and TRBJ2-7, the complete variable domain is DVKVTQSSRYLVKRTGEKVFLECVQDMDHENMFWYRQDPGLGLRLIYFSYDVKMKEKGDIPEGYSVSREKKERFSLILESASTNQTSMYLCASSFAEAYEQYFGPGTRLTVT.

The rearrangement joins TRBV5-1 to TRBJ2-1; D possibly corresponds to TRBD2 (6 bases). Germline V gene lookup returns CDR1 SGHRS and CDR2 YFSETQ. The CDR3 is made up of 15 amino acids. The germline V and J ends were trimmed by 0 bases and 7 bases, with 14 bases remaining between them. CDR3 nucleotide sequence: TGCGCCAGCAGCTTGGGGTACGGGGGAAATAATGAGCAGTTCTTC. Protein product: CASSLGYGGNNEQFF.

This clone was detected only once. This chain joins TRBV29-1 and TRBJ1-1, with TRBD1 matching over 8 bases. This CDR3 region has 12 residues. V was clipped by 2 bases and J by 6 bases; unmatched bases: 2. Germline V gene data show CDR1 as SQVTM and CDR2 as ANQGSEA. Here the CDR3 DNA reads TGCAGCGTTGAACAGGGGGCTCCTGAAGCTTTCTTT. Translation gives CSVEQGAPEAFF.

This chain connects TRBV5-1 to TRBJ2-7; TRBD2 aligns across 13 bases. CDR3 length: 17 amino acids. J was trimmed by 3 bases and V by 6 bases; bases with no gene match: 12. Germline lookup yields CDR1 SGHRS and CDR2 YFSETQ. The CDR3 loop is CASNTGPGLAGNYEQYF. CDR3 coding DNA: TGCGCCAGCAATACGGGGCCGGGACTAGCGGGGAACTACGAGCAGTACTTC.